One TCR beta chain is described in this entry. Its antigen is not yet known. The record has no base qualities; no much larger clone is one base away. This sample is drawn from a study of T cells in Graves' hyperthyroidism and ophthalmopathy (dated by TCRdb to the late 2010s). Study-level background: Peripheral blood was collected at initial diagnosis, before any treatment. After sampling, hyperthyroidism patients received methimazole starting at 30 mg daily, and ophthalmopathy patients received high-dose intravenous methylprednisolone. Whether ophthalmopathy could be predicted prospectively was tested in an independent validation cohort made up of 18 to 20 hyperthyroidism patients plus 17 patients who later progressed to ophthalmopathy. In addition, the study compared T-cell repertoires in thyroid tissue and in blood from five or six Graves' hyperthyroidism patients. The paper reports TCR Vbeta CDR3 sequencing of approximately 140 peripheral blood samples: some 44 ophthalmopathy, under 80 hyperthyroidism and around 17 progressor patients. To identify TCR V-J signatures that set the groups apart, the researchers used a discovery cohort of 100 patients, made up of approximately 43 with Graves' ophthalmopathy and about 60 with stable Graves' hyperthyroidism. The roughly 100 discovery patients were randomly divided into training and test sets at a 7:3 ratio. Here is what the overall study found, with its caveats: A 13 V-J signature model separated ophthalmopathy from stable hyperthyroidism, with around 90% sensitivity and 81% to 82% specificity in cross-validation and 80%/75% in testing. During validation, the model predicted progression to ophthalmopathy a median of about 6.3 months ahead of onset, with roughly 65% sensitivity and more than 72% specificity. Most expanded thyroid clonotypes (frequency above 0.001) were also detected in blood, suggesting blood repertoires may reflect thyroid immune responses. Sample size was not statistically predetermined, and blinding of investigators to group allocation was not performed.

A distance of 15 bases separates the germline ends of V and J, which lose 4 bases and 13 bases respectively. Taken from cysteine to phenylalanine, the CDR3 has 13 residues. Here the CDR3 DNA is all that survives: 39 bases in frame from base 1. CDR1 is given as SGHTS and CDR2 as YDEGEE, both from the germline V gene. TCR beta CDR3 regions were amplified from RNA transcripts. The TCR CDR3 was subjected to a first round of RT-PCR using the HTBI primer set and the Qiagen OneStep RT-PCR kit. Libraries were constructed in a second round of multiplex PCR, after which size selection and purification were performed. Libraries were sequenced paired-end with 100 bp reads on an Illumina HiSeq2000. In the paper's pipeline: SOAPnuke was used to process the raw data, removing reads that contained adapters or uncalled bases, had a mean Phred below 15, or lacked an exact match to the constant primer or identifier. High-quality paired reads were merged using COPE v1.2.5, and each unique nucleotide sequence was defined as a clonotype. MiTCR v1.1 was used to align clonotypes to the IMGT TRBV, TRBD and TRBJ reference segments. Only V-J combinations with frequency above 0.0001, covering about 99% of repertoires, were analysed. A TCS score was defined as the ratio between F50 (clonal expansion) and ExV (chaos), using BLOSUM62-based TCRdist between CDR3 peptides within each V-J. Welch's t-statistics and random forest reduced 500 to 550 V-J features to fewer than 15, which were used in a naive Bayes classifier (R e1071). TCRdb reprocessed the public reads (quality trimming at Q25 with fastp, clone calling with MiXCR) and kept in-frame beta chains. Entries are consolidated by CDR3 protein sequence, retaining the most common genes and DNA. Here the V and J calls rest on TCRdb's processing, not on the authors' analysis. The sample table holds around 440,000 distinct CDR3 sequences, of which 15% to 18% were seen once. Together, the top ten hold 13% to 15% of the sample.

Stable Graves' hyperthyroidism was defined as the absence of progression to ophthalmopathy over 18 months of follow-up. Hyperthyroidism patients were newly diagnosed, had a disease duration of under 2 months, and were aged 18 to 65 years. Exclusion was applied to patients with uncontrolled infections, other autoimmune diseases, pregnancy or lactation. Diagnoses were based on clinical symptoms, serum thyroxine and TRAb, thyroid ultrasound and orbital computed tomography. PBMCs were separated from approximately 9.9 ml of fresh peripheral blood using Ficoll-Paque density gradient centrifugation. Trizol reagent was used to extract total RNA, and RNA quality was then checked on an Agilent 2100 Bioanalyzer.

The receptor chain draws on TRBV5-8 and TRBJ1-6; the D gene is unclear. Source material: blood. The source of this sequence is a woman aged 18-29 years with Graves' hyperthyroidism. CDR3 loop: CASSPRTGFPLHF. The DNA sequence reads TGTGCCAGCAGCCCCCGGACCGGGTTCCCCCTCCACTTT.